A single T cell receptor beta chain is shown here with its context. No antigen is known for it. The data derive from a study of cytomegalovirus exposure and HLA in healthy donors. Study results and caveats: Reports described diagnosis of cytomegalovirus status by the classifier as highly specific and sensitive. CMV antigen specificity of a few CMV-associated chains was confirmed in vitro.

PCR primers comprised 60 Vbeta and 13 Jbeta primers. Measured with immunoSEQ multiplex PCR; TCRdb has only the in-frame clones, and not every one. The sample holds about 160,000 clones; roughly 84% are singletons and the top ten take 1.5%. Trimming took 6 bases from V and 11 from J, leaving 20 bases between them. The length of the CDR3 is 13 residues. Germline CDR1 is SGHRS and CDR2 is YFSETQ. The sequencing input was PBMCs. This chain connects TRBV5-1 to TRBJ1-1; weak D call: TRBD1 (5 bases). This receptor was obtained from a male donor in good health and CMV-seronegative. CDR3 loop: CASIGFQGTSAFF. The CDR3, as DNA: TGCGCCAGCATTGGGTTTCAGGGAACTTCGGCTTTCTTT.